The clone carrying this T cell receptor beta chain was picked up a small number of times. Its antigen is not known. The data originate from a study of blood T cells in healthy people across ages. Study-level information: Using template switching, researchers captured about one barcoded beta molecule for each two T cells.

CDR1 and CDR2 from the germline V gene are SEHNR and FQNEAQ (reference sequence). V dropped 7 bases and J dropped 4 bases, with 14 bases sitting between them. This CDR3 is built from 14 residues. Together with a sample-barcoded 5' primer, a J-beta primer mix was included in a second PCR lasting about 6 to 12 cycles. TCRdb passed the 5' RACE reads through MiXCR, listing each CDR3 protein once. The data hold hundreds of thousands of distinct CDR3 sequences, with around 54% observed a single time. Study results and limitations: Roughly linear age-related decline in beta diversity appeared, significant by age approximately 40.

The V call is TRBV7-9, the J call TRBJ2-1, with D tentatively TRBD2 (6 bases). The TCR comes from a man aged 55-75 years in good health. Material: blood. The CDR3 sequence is CASTPRRGYNEQFF. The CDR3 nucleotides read TGTGCCAGCACCCCTCGGAGGGGTTACAATGAGCAGTTCTTC.